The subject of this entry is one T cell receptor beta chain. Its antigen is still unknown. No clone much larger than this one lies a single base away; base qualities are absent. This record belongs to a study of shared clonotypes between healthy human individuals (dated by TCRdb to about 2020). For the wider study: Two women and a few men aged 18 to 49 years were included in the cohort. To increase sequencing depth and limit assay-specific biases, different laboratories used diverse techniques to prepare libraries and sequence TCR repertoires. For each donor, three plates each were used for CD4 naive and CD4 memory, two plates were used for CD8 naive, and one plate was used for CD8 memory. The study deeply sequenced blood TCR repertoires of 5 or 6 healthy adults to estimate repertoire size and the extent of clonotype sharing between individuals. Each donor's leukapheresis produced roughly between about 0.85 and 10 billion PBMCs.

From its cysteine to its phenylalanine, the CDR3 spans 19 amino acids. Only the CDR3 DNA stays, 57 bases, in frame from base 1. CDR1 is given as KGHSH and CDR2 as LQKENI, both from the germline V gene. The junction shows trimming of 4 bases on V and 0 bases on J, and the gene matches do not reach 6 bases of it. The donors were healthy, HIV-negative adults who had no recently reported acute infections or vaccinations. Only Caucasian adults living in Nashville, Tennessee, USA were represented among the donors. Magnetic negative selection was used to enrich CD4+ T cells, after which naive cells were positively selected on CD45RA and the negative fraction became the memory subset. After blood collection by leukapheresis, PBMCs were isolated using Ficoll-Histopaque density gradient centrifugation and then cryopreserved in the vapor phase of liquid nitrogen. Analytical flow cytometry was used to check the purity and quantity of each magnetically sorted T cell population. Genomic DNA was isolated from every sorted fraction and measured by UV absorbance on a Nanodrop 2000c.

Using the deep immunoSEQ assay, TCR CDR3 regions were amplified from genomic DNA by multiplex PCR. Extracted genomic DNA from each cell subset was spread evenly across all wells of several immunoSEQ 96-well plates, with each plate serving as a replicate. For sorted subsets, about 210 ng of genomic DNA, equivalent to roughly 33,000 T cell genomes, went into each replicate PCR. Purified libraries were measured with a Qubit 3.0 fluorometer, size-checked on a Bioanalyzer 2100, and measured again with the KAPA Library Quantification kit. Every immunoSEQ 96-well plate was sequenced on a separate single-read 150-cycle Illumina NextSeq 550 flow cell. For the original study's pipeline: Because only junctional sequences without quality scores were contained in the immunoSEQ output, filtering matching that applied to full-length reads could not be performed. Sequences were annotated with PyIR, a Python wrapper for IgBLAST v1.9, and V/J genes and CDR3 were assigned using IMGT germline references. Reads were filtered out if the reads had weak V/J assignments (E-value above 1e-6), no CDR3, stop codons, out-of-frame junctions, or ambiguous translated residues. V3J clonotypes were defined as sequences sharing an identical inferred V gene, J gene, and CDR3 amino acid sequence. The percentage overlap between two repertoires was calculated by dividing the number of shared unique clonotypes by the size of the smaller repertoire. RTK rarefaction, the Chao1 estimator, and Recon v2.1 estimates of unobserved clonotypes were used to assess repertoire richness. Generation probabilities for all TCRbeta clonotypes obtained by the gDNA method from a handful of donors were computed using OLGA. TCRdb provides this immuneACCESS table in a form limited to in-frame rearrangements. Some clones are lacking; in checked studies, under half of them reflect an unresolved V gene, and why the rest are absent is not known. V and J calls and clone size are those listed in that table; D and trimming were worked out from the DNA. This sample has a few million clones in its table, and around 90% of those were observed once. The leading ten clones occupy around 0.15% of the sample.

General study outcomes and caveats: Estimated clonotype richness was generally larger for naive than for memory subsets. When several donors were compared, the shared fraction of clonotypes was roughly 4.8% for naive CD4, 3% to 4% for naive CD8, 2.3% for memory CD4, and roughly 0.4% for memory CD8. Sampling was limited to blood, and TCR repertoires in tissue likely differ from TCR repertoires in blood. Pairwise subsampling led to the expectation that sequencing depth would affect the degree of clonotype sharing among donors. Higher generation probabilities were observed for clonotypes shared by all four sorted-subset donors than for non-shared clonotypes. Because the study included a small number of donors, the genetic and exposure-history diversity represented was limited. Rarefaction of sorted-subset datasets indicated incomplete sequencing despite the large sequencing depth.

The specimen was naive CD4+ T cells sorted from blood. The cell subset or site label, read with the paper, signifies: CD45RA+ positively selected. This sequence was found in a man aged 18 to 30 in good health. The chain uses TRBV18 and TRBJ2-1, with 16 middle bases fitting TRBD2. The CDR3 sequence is CASSRGLAGGPGSYNEQFF. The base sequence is TGTGCCAGCTCACGGGGACTAGCGGGAGGGCCGGGCTCCTACAATGAGCAGTTCTTC.